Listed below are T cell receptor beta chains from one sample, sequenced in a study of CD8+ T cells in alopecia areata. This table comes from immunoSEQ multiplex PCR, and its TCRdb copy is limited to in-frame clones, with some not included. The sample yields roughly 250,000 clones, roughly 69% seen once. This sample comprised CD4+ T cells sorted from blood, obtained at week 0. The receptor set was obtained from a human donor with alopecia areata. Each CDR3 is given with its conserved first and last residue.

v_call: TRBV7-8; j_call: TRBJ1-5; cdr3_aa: CASSLETGLGNQPQHF
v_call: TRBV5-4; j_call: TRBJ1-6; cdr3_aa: CASSLAALGDSPLHF
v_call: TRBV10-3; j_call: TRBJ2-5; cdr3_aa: CATVGQGGQETQYF
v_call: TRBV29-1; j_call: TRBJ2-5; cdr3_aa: CSVGTGDETQYF
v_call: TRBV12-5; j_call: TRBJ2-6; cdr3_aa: CASARSGANVLTF
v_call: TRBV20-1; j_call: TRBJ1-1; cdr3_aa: CSASGGTEAFF
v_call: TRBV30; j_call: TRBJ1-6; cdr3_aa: CAWSPQGFGSPLHF
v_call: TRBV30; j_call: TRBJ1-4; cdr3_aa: CAWSGHTNEKLFF
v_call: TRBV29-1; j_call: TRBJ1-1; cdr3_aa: CSVRGGATEAFF
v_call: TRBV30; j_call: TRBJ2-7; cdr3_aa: CAWSGGGAWNEQYF
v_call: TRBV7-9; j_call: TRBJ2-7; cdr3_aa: CASSLGGSGGWEQYF
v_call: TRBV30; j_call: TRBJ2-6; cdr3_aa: CAWSGGTGANVLTF
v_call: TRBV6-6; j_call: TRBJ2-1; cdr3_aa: CASSETPGQGNNEQFF
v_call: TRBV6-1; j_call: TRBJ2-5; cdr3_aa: CASRVQGQETQYF
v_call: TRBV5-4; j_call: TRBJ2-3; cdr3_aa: CASRPRQGSTDTQYF
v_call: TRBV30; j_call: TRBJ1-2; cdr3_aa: CAWRISRAYGYTF
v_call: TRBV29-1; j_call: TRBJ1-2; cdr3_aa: CSVRTGGYTF
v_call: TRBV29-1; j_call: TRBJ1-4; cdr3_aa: CSVEEGEEKLFF
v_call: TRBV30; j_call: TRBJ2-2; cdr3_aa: CAWRLAGTTGELFF
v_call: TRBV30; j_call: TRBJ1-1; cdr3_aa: CAWSVRNTEAFF
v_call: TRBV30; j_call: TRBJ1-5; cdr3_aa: CAWGTGGTQPQHF
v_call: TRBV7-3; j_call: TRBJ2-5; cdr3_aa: CASSLTVSETQYF
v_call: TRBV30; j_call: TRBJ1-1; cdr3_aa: CAWSARRDTEAFF
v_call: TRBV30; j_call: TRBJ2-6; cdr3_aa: CAWKVFSGANVLTF
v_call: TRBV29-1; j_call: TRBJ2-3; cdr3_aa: CSVEKGDTQYF
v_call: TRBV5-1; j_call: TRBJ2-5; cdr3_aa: CASSLTGWLETQYF
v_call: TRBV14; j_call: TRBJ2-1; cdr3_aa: CASSRKGFYNEQFF
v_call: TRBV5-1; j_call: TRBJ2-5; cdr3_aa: CASSSGETQYF
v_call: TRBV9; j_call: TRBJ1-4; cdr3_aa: CASSVAGSINEKLFF
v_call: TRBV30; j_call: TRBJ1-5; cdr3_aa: CAWSRGKNQPQHF
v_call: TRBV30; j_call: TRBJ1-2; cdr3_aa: CAWSVTVQGLSGYTF
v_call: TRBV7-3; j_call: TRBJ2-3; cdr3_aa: CASRDGSGTDTQYF
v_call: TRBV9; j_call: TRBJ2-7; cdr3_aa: CASSSSAGLDEQYF
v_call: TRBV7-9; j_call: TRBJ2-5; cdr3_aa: CASSLRASQETQYF
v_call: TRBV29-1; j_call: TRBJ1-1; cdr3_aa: CSVVGTSRAFF
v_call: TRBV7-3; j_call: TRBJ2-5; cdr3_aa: CASSPNGVGETQYF
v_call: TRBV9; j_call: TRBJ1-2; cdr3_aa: CASSVEGTRVYTF
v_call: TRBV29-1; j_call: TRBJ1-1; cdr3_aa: CSVQNTEAFF
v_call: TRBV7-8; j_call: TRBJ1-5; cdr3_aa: CASSLVRQLGQPQHF
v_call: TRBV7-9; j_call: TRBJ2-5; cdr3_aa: CASSLSETQYF
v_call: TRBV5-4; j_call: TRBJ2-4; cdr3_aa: CASSTGQTTKNIQYF
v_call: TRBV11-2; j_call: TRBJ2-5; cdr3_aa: CASSFWTGETQYF
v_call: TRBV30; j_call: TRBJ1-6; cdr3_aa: CAWSTPGSPLHF
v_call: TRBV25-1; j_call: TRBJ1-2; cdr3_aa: CASSELVNYGYTF